This T cell receptor (beta chain) was identified in a study of blood T cell repertoires in COVID-19. At the level of the study: Acute-phase and convalescent COVID-19 samples originated in the United States, Italy and Spain. The analysed material was cDNA or gDNA that came from T cells, B-cell-depleted T cells, or PBMCs.

About this clone itself: This sample includes further DNA sequences coding for the same CDR3.

The CDR3 contains 12 residues. V dropped 8 bases and J dropped 3; count of bases not matched to a gene: 1. Germline CDR1 and CDR2: LNHDA and SQIVND (reference sequence). The repertoire was sequenced with immunoSEQ multiplex PCR; TCRdb's copy has only in-frame clones and lacks some. Among roughly 230,000 clones listed, 81% were seen once. The chain couples TRBV19 to TRBJ1-2; 9 bases line up with TRBD1. The material sequenced was peripheral blood. This receptor was obtained from a woman over 75 with acute or convalescent COVID-19. This CDR3 is CASRQGDYGYTF. The CDR3 DNA is TGTGCCAGTCGACAGGGGGACTATGGCTACACCTTC.